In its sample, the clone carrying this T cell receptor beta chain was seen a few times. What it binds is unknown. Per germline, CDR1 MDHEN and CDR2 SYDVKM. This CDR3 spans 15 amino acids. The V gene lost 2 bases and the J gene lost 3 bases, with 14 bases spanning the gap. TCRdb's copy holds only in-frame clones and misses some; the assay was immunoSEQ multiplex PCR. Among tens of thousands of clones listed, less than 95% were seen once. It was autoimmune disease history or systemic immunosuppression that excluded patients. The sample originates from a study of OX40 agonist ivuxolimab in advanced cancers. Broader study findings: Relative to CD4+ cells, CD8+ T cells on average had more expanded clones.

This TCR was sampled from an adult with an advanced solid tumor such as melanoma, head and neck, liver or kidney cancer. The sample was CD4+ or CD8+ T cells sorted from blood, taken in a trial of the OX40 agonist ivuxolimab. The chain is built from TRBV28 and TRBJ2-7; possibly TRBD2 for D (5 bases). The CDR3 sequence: CASSLPDYRNYEQYF. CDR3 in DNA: TGTGCCAGCAGTTTACCCGACTATAGAAACTACGAGCAGTACTTC.